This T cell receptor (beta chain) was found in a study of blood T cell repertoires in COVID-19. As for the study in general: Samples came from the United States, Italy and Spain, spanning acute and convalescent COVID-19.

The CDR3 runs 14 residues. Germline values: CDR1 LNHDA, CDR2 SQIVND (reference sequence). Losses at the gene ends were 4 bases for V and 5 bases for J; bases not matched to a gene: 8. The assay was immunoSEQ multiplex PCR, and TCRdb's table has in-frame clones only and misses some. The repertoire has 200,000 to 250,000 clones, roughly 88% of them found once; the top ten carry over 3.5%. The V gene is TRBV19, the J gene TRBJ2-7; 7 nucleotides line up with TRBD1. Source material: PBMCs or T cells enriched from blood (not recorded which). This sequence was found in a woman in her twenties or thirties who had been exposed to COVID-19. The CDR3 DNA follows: TGTGCCAGTAGTAGAGAGGGGGCTTTCCACGAGCAGTACTTC. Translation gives CASSREGAFHEQYF.